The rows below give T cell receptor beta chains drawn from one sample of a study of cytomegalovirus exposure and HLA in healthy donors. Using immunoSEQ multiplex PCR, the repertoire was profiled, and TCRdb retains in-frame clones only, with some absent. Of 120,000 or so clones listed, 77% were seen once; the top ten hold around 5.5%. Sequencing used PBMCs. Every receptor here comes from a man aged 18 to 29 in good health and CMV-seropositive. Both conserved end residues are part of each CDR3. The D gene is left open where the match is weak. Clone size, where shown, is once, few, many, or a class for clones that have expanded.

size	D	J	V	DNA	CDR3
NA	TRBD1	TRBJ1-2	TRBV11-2	TGTGCCAGCAGCTTAGCAGGGGGCGGGAGAGGCTACACCTTC	CASSLAGGGRGYTF
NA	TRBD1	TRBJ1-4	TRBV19	TGTGCCAGTAGTATAGTCGGACAGGCTAATGAAAAACTGTTTTTT	CASSIVGQANEKLFF
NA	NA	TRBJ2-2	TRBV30	TGTGCCTGGTGGGGGCGGGCCGGGGAGCTGTTTTTT	CAWWGRAGELFF
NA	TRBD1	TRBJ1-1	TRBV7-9	TGTTCCAGCAGCCTGGACAGGGTACCGTTTGCTTTCTTT	CSSSLDRVPFAFF
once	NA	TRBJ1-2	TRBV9	TGTGCCAGCAGCCAAGGGGACACGGATGGCTACACCTTC	CASSQGDTDGYTF
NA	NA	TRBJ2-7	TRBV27	TGTGCCAGCAGTTTAAGGTCGGCGGTAGCCTACGAGCAGTACTTC	CASSLRSAVAYEQYF
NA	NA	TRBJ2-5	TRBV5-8	TGTGCCAGCAGCTTGCCACGGGACTACCAAGAGACCCAGTACTTC	CASSLPRDYQETQYF
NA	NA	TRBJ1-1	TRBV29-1	TGCAGCGATTCGGACATGTACGATGAAGCTTTCTTT	CSDSDMYDEAFF
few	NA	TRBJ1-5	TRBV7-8	TGTGCCAGCAGCGGAGGGGTCACCGATAGCAATCAGCCCCAGCATTTT	CASSGGVTDSNQPQHF
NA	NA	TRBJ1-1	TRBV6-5	TGTGCCAGCGTTGGAGGGAACACTGAAGCTTTCTTT	CASVGGNTEAFF
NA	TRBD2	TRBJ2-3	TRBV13	TGTGCCAGCAGCCCCGGACTAGCGGACACAGATACGCAGTATTTT	CASSPGLADTDTQYF
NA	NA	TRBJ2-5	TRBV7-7	TGTGCTAGCAGCTTAGAGGTCGCAGGCGAGACCCAGTACTTC	CASSLEVAGETQYF
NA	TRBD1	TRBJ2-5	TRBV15	TGTGCCACCAGCAGAGCTCGGACAGGAGGAGAGACCCAGTACTTC	CATSRARTGGETQYF
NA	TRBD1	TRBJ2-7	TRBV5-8	TGTGCCAGCAGCTTAGGGCAGGGGGCCTCCTACGAGCAGTACTTC	CASSLGQGASYEQYF
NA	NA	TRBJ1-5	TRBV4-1	TGCGCCAGCAGCTCCGAGGCGTTAGGTCAGCCCCAGCATTTT	CASSSEALGQPQHF
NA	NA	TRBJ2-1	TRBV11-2	TGTGCCAGCAGCTTAGGGCCCTCCAATGAGCAGTTCTTC	CASSLGPSNEQFF
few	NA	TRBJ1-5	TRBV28	TGTGCCAGCGCACCCTGGGGGGGGAATGATCAGCCCCAGCATTTT	CASAPWGGNDQPQHF
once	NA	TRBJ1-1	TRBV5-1	TGCGCCAGCAGCTTGGCTCCTTCGAACACTGAAGCTTTCTTT	CASSLAPSNTEAFF
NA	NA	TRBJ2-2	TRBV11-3	TGTGCCAGCAGCTTAACCCATGAACGGGGTATGGCCGGGGAGCTGTTTTTT	CASSLTHERGMAGELFF
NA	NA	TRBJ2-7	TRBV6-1	TGTGCCAGCAGTGAAGTACAGAGCTCCTACGAGCAGTACTTC	CASSEVQSSYEQYF
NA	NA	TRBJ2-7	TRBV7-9	TGTGCCAGCAGCCCCCCTTCCCTCCAGGGCTACGAGCAGTACTTC	CASSPPSLQGYEQYF
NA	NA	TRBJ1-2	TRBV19	TGTGCCAGTATTAAACCAGGGCATTACTATGGCTACACCTTC	CASIKPGHYYGYTF
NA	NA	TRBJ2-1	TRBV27	TGTGCCAGCAGTTTTGGGGCAAGGAATGAGCAGTTCTTC	CASSFGARNEQFF
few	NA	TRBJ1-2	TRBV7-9	TGTGCCAGCAGCCCCGGGGGGACGCTCGGGGGCTACACCTTC	CASSPGGTLGGYTF
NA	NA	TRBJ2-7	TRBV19	TGTGCCAGTAGTGGGGCTCCGGGCTCCTACGAGCAGTACTTC	CASSGAPGSYEQYF
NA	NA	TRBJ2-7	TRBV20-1	TGCAGTGCAAGAACGGGGGACGAGCAGTACTTC	CSARTGDEQYF
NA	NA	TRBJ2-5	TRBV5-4	TGTGCCAGCAGCTTGGTCGACCAAGAGACCCAGTACTTC	CASSLVDQETQYF
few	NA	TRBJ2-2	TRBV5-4	TGTGCCAGCAGGGGGGGGCTACAGCCCGGGGAGCTGTTTTTT	CASRGGLQPGELFF
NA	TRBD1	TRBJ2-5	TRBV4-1	TGCGCCAGCAGCCAAGGTGGGACAGGGGGCCCCAGGCAGTACTTC	CASSQGGTGGPRQYF
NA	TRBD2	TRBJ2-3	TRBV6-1	TGTGCCAGCAGTGAATCTAGCGGGGGGCAGTATACGCAGTATTTT	CASSESSGGQYTQYF
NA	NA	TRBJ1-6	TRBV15	TGTGCCACCAGCAGAGATAGGAACACAGACAATTCACCCCTCCACTTT	CATSRDRNTDNSPLHF
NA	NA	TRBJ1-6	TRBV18	TGTGCCAGCTCACAAAACATGGGCAGAAGAAATTCACCCCTCCACTTT	CASSQNMGRRNSPLHF
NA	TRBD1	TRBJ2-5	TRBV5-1	TGCGCCAGCAGCTCACAGGGGGCAGGTGAGACCCAGTACTTC	CASSSQGAGETQYF
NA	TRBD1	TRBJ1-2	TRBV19	TGTGCCAGTAGCATTACAGGGGTGGCTAACTATGGCTACACCTTC	CASSITGVANYGYTF
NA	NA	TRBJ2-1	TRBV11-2	TGTGCCAGCAGTCAGCGGTTCAGCTCCTACAATGAGCAGTTCTTC	CASSQRFSSYNEQFF
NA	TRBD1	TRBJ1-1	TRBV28	TGTGCCAGCAGTTTGGCGACAGGGGTAGACACTGAAGCTTTCTTT	CASSLATGVDTEAFF
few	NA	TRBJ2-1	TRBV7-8	TGTGCCAGCAGCCTCGAGCGCGCCAATGAGCAGTTCTTC	CASSLERANEQFF
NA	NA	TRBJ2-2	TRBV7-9	TGTGCCAGCAGCTTAATAGGGGGATCGAACACCGGGGAGCTGTTTTTT	CASSLIGGSNTGELFF
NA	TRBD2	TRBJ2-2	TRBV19	TGTGCCAGTAGTCCAATACTAGCGGACGAGCTCCTCGCCGGGGAGCTGTTTTTT	CASSPILADELLAGELFF
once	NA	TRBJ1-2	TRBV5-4	TGTGCCAGCAGCTTGCAGGGCGCTAACTATGGCTACACCTTC	CASSLQGANYGYTF
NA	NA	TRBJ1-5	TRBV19	TGTGCCAGTAGTCGGGACAATCAGCCCCAGCATTTT	CASSRDNQPQHF
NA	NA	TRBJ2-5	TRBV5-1	TGCGCCAGCAGCTTTAACCGGGCCCAGGGCGAGACCCAGTACTTC	CASSFNRAQGETQYF
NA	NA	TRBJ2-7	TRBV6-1	TGTGCCAGCAGTAGAGATGCGGAGGGTCCCTACGAGCAGTACTTC	CASSRDAEGPYEQYF
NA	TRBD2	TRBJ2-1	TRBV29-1	TGCAGCGTTGAATTGGCGGGGCTAGCGGGAGGATATCGCTACAATGAGCAGTTCTTC	CSVELAGLAGGYRYNEQFF
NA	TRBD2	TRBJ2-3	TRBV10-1	TGCGCCAGCAGTGATAGCGGGGAGTCGCAGTATTTT	CASSDSGESQYF
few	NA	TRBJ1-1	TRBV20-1	TGCAGTGCACCGGGACAAAATAAAGCTTTCTTT	CSAPGQNKAFF
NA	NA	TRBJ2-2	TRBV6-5	TGTGCCAGCAAGAACCAGGGGCGCACCGGGGAGCTGTTTTTT	CASKNQGRTGELFF
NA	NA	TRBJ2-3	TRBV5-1	TGCGCCAGCAGCTTAAGGACAGACACAGATACGCAGTATTTT	CASSLRTDTDTQYF
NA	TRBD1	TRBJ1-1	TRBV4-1	TGCGCCAGCAGCCAAGATTCCCTGGACAGGGAGACTGAAGCTTTCTTT	CASSQDSLDRETEAFF
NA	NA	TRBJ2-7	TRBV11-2	TGTGCCAGCCAAAACTACGAGCAGTACTTC	CASQNYEQYF
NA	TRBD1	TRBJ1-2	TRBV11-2	TGTGCCAGCAGCTACTCCGGGACAGGGTTATCTGGCTACACCTTC	CASSYSGTGLSGYTF
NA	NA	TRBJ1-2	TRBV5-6	TGTGCCAGCAGCTTCTGGGCCGTCCGCTATGGCTACACCTTC	CASSFWAVRYGYTF
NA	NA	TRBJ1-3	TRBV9	TGTGCCAGCAGCCTACGGGAGTACTCTGGAAACACCATATATTTT	CASSLREYSGNTIYF
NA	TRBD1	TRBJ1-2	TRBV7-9	TGTGCCAGCAGCTTATCTGGGGACAGAAAAGGCTACACCTTC	CASSLSGDRKGYTF
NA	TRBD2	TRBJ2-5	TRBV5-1	TGCGCCAGCAACCGGGGGGGTAGGGAGACCCAGTACTTC	CASNRGGRETQYF
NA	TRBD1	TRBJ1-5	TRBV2	TGTGCCAGCAGTCAGGGGGTATACAATCAGCCCCAGCATTTT	CASSQGVYNQPQHF
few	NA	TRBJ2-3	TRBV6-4	TGTGCCAGCAGTGAGGGGGGAGCGACAGATACGCAGTATTTT	CASSEGGATDTQYF
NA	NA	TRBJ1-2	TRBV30	TGTGCCTGGAGTGTCTCCTCCTGGGGGGGGGTCTATGGCTACACCTTC	CAWSVSSWGGVYGYTF
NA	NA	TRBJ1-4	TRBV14	TGTGCCAGCAGCCAAGAGGGGCCTGGGGTGAAACTGTTTTTT	CASSQEGPGVKLFF